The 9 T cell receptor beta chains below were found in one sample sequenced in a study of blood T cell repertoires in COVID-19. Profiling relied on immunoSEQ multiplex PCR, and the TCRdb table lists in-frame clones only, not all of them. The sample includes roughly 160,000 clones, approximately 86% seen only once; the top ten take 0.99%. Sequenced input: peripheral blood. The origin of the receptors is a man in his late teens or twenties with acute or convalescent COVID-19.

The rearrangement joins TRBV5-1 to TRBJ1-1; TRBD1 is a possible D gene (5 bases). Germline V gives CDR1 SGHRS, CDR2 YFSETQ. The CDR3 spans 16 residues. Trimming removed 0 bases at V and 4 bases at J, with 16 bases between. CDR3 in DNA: TGCGCCAGCAGCTTGGAGTCCAGGGCTCGGAGCACTGAAGCTTTCTTT. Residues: CASSLESRARSTEAFF.

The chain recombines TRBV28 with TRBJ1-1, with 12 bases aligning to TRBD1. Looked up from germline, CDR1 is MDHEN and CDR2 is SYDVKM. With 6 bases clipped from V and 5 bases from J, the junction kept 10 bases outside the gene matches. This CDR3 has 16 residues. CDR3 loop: CASSSPGQGAYTEAFF. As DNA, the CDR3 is TGTGCCAGCAGCTCCCCGGGACAGGGGGCGTATACTGAAGCTTTCTTT. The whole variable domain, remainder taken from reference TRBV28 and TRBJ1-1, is DVKVTQSSRYLVKRTGEKVFLECVQDMDHENMFWYRQDPGLGLRLIYFSYDVKMKEKGDIPEGYSVSREKKERFSLILESASTNQTSMYLCASSSPGQGAYTEAFFGQGTRLTVV.

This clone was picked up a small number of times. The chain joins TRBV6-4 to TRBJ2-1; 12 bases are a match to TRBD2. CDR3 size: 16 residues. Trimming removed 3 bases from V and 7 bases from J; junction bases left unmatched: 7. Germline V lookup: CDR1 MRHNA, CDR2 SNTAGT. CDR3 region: CASSESSGTSGNEQFF. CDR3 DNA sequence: TGTGCCAGCAGTGAATCCTCCGGGACTAGCGGGAATGAGCAGTTCTTC.

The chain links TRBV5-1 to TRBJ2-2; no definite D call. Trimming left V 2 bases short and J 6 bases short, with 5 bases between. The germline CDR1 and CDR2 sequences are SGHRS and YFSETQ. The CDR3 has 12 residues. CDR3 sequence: CASSFIAGELFF. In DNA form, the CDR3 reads TGCGCCAGCAGCTTTATTGCCGGGGAGCTGTTTTTT.

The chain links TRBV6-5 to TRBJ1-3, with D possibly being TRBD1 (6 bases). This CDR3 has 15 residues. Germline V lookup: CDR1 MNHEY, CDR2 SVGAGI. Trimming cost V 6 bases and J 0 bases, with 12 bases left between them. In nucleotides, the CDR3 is TGTGCCAGCAGCCTCGGACAGAGCTCTGGAAACACCATATATTTT. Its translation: CASSLGQSSGNTIYF.

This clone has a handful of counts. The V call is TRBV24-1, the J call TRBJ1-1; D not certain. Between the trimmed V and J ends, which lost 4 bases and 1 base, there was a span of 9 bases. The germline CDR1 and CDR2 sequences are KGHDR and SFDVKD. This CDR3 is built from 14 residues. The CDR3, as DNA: TGTGCCACCAGTGACGGGAGTAAGAACACTGAAGCTTTCTTT. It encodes CATSDGSKNTEAFF.

The CDR3 nucleotides read TGTGCTAGTGGTTTGTACAATAGCAATCAGCCCCAGCATTTT. This encodes CASGLYNSNQPQHF. The V gene is TRBV12-5, the J gene TRBJ1-5; D gene unclear. Germline V gives CDR1 LGHNT, CDR2 FRNRAP. The CDR3 extends over 14 amino acids. V lost 2 bases to trimming and J lost 0 bases, with 5 bases between them.

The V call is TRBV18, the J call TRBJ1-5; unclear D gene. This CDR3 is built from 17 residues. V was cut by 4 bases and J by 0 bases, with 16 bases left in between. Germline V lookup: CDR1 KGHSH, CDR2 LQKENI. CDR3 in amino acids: CASSLSAYQYSNQPQHF. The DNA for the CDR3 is TGTGCCAGCTCACTCAGCGCGTATCAATATAGCAATCAGCCCCAGCATTTT.

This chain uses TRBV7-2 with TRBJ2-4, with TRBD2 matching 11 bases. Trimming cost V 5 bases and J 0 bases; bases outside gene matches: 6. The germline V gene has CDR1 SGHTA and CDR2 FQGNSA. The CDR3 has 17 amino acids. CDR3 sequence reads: CASSKVAGGLAKNIQYF. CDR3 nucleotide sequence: TGTGCCAGCAGCAAAGTAGCGGGGGGGCTAGCCAAAAACATTCAGTACTTC.